The next 13 T cell receptor beta chains were all read from a single sample in a study of blood T cells in healthy people across ages. It was with a sample-barcoded 5' primer and a J-beta primer mix that a second PCR of roughly 6 to 11 cycles was run. TCRdb independently ran MiXCR on the 5' RACE reads; one entry per CDR3 protein. The sample holds 850,000 to 950,000 distinct CDR3 sequences, 29% seen once. The sample comprised blood. The receptors were sampled from a woman of 80 years or more in good health.

This clonotype was counted ten times or more. This chain joins TRBV2 and TRBJ2-7; possibly TRBD2 for D (5 bases). This CDR3 comprises 14 residues. CDR1 SNHLY and CDR2 FYNNEI come from the germline V gene. Between the trimmed V and J ends, which lost 6 bases and 4 bases, there was a span of 16 bases. The CDR3 loop is CASRWIEGLYEQYF. DNA of the CDR3: TGTGCCAGCAGATGGATAGAAGGACTTTACGAGCAGTACTTC. Together with reference TRBV2 and TRBJ2-7, the CDR3 gives the full variable domain: EPEVTQTPSHQVTQMGQEVILRCVPISNHLYFYWYRQILGQKVEFLVSFYNNEISEKSEIFDDQFSVERPDGSNFTLKIRSTKLEDSAMYFCASRWIEGLYEQYFGPGTRLTVT.

This clonotype has just one count. This may stem from a read error, because a much larger clone lies one nucleotide away. J is TRBJ2-3 and V is TRBV6-2 or TRBV6-3; no clear D. V gave up 2 bases and J gave up 5 bases, with 11 bases separating them. Looked up from germline, CDR1 is MNHEY and CDR2 is SVGEGT. The CDR3 length is 14 residues. The CDR3 loop reads CASSYIGRVDTQYF. As DNA, the CDR3 is TGTGCCAGCAGTTACATAGGACGGGTAGATACGCAGTATTTT.

This clonotype came up many times. The V gene is TRBV7-9, the J gene TRBJ2-3; TRBD2 matches at 9 bases. The trim removed 3 bases at V and 2 bases at J, leaving 6 bases unmatched. This CDR3 contains 16 residues. Germline loops: CDR1 SEHNR, CDR2 FQNEAQ (reference sequence). This CDR3 reads CASSLRAGGLTDTQYF. CDR3 sequence (DNA): TGTGCCAGCAGCTTGAGAGCGGGGGGACTCACAGATACGCAGTATTTT. The full variable domain, rest sourced from reference TRBV7-9 and TRBJ2-3, is DTGVSQNPRHKITKRGQNVTFRCDPISEHNRLYWYRQTLGQGPEFLTYFQNEAQLEKSRLLSDRFSAERPKGSFSTLEIQRTEQGDSAMYLCASSLRAGGLTDTQYFGPGTRLTVL.

This sequence joins TRBV20-1 and TRBJ2-1; a possible D gene is TRBD2 (5 bases). Germline lookup yields CDR1 DFQATT and CDR2 SNEGSKA (reference sequence). V lost 6 bases, J lost 4 bases, and 16 bases lay in between. The CDR3 sequence is 14 residues long. The CDR3 sequence is CSAVRDFVYNEQFF. The CDR3 DNA reads as TGCAGTGCGGTCCGGGATTTTGTTTACAATGAGCAGTTCTTC.

As regards this clonotype: This sequence may be a read error, since a much larger clone differs from it by one base. The chain couples TRBV10-3 to TRBJ1-2, with D perhaps TRBD1 (5 bases). V shed 4 bases and J shed 4 bases, with 13 bases lying between them. This CDR3 contains 14 residues. Germline CDR1 and CDR2: ENHRY and SYGVKD. The CDR3, as DNA: TGTGCCATCAGTGTGTCGTCAGGGCTCTATGGCTACACCTTC. Encoded protein: CAISVSSGLYGYTF.

This clonotype was found a few times. This could be a read error, since a much larger clone is one nucleotide away. The V and J genes are TRBV6-9 and TRBJ2-5; D might be TRBD1 (6 bases). V dropped 6 bases and J dropped 13 bases, with 18 bases sitting between them. Germline V gene lookup returns CDR1 MNHGY and CDR2 SVAAGI. The CDR3 covers 12 residues. CDR3 DNA: TGTGCCAGCAGCCGCCCCCAGGGGATCGGGTACTTC. It codes for CASSRPQGIGYF.

The table lists this clonotype with many counts. The rearrangement uses TRBV12-3 or TRBV12-4 and TRBJ1-5, with D perhaps TRBD1 (5 bases). V was trimmed by 3 bases and J by 4 bases, leaving 16 bases between them. The CDR3 contains 16 residues. The CDR3 nucleotides are TGTGCCAGCAGTTTTCAGGGTAGCATTGGGAATCAGCCCCAGCATTTT. Its protein is CASSFQGSIGNQPQHF.

As regards this clonotype: A much bigger clone sits one base away, suggesting this may be a read error. Here the CDR3 reads CACSRAGTTLAKNIQYF. As DNA, the CDR3 is TGTGCCTGCAGCCGAGCCGGGACTACTCTAGCCAAAAACATTCAGTACTTC. V gene TRBV6-1 combines with J gene TRBJ2-7; 7 positions match TRBD2. The end of the DNA aligns better with TRBJ2-4, so the J call may be wrong. The CDR3 spans 17 residues. CDR1 is MNHNS, CDR2 SASEGT, per germline.

This clonotype appeared once. The rearrangement links TRBV11-2 to TRBJ2-1; 16 bases are shared with TRBD2. The germline gives CDR1 SGHAT, CDR2 FQNNGV. The CDR3 contains 21 residues. Trimming removed 5 bases from V and 4 bases from J; junction bases left unmatched: 17. CDR3 sequence (DNA): TGTGCCAGCAGCCTCACCCGGGGGACTAGCGGGGGGGCTTCCAGATACAATGAGCAGTTCTTC. This gives the protein CASSLTRGTSGGASRYNEQFF.

CDR3 coding DNA: TGTGCCAGCTCACCAGCCGGGACCAACACTGAAGCTTTCTTT. Translation: CASSPAGTNTEAFF. The J gene is TRBJ1-1, the V gene TRBV18, with D tentatively TRBD1 (5 bases). Germline values: CDR1 KGHSH, CDR2 LQKENI. V was pared by 2 bases and J by 2 bases, with 9 bases between. The CDR3 runs to 14 residues.

The CDR3 sequence: CASRHSAGSYNEQFF. CDR3 nucleotide sequence: TGTGCCAGCAGACATTCGGCAGGTTCATACAATGAGCAGTTCTTC. V gene TRBV27 combines with J gene TRBJ2-1; D not certain. V lost 6 bases, J lost 4 bases, and 16 bases lay in between. This CDR3 has 15 amino acids. The germline CDR1 and CDR2 sequences are MNHEY and SMNVEV (reference sequence).

V and J are TRBV29-1 and TRBJ2-7; possibly TRBD1 or TRBD2 for D (5 bases each). The CDR3 runs to 13 residues. In germline, CDR1 is SQVTM, CDR2 ANQGSEA. Trimming cost V 7 bases and J 2 bases, with 15 bases left between them. CDR3 loop: CSATLRDPYEQYF. The CDR3 nucleotides read TGCAGCGCCACTCTCCGGGACCCCTACGAGCAGTACTTC.

This clonotype has a single count. A much larger clone lies a single base off, so this may be a read error. This rearrangement joins TRBV6-1 to TRBJ1-2, with 7 bases aligning to TRBD1. Germline V lookup: CDR1 MNHNS, CDR2 SASEGT. V shed 3 bases and J 7 bases; nucleotides not matched to a gene: 5. The CDR3 covers 13 residues. CDR3: CASSEDRLCGYTF. In DNA, the CDR3 is TGTGCCAGCAGTGAGGACAGGCTCTGTGGCTACACCTTC.